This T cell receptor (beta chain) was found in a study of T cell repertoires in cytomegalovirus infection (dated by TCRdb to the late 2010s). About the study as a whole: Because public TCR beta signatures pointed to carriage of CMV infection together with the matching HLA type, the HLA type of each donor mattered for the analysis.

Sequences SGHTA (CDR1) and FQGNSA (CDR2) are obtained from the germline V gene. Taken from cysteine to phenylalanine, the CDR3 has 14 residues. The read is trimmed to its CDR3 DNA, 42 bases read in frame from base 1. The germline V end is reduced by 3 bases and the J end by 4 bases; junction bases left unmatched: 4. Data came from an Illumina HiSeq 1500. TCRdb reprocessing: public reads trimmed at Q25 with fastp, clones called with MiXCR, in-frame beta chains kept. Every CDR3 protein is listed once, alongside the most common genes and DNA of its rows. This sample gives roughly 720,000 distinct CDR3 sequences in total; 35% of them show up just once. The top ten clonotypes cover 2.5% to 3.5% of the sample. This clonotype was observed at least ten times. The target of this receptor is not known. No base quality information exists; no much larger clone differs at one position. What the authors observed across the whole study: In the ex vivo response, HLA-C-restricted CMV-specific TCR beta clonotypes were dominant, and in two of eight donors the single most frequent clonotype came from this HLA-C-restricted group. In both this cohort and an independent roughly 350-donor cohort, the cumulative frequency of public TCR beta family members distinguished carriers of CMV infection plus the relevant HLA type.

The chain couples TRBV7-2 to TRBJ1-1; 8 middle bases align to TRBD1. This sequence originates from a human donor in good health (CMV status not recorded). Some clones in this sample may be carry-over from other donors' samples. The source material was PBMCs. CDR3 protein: CASSFTGGITEAFF. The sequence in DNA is TGTGCCAGCAGCTTTACAGGGGGGATCACTGAAGCTTTCTTT.